This T cell receptor (beta chain) was identified in a study of blood T cell repertoires in COVID-19. The wider study: Whether acute or convalescent, the COVID-19 samples came from the United States, Italy and Spain. In each case, the material was cDNA or gDNA derived from T cells, B-cell-depleted T cells, or PBMCs.

The germline gives CDR1 KGHSH, CDR2 LQKENI. CDR3 length: 14 residues. With 3 bases clipped from V and 1 base from J, the junction kept 1 base outside the gene matches. Per the original methods: Reference gene primer amplification yielded estimated nucleated cell counts. Profiled with immunoSEQ multiplex PCR; TCRdb holds only in-frame clones, not every one. Clone size and V and J calls were adopted from that table, with D and trimming inferred from the DNA. The sample holds fewer than 40,000 clones, around 85% seen once. The chain recombines TRBV18 with TRBJ1-1; 8 bases fit TRBD1. The clonotype originates from a woman older than 75 with active or convalescent COVID-19. Material: peripheral blood. The chain's CDR3 is CASSPGTGNTEAFF. The CDR3 coding sequence is TGTGCCAGCTCACCCGGGACAGGGAACACTGAAGCTTTCTTT. Together with reference TRBV18 and TRBJ1-1, the CDR3 gives the full variable domain: NAGVMQNPRHLVRRRGQEARLRCSPMKGHSHVYWYRQLPEEGLKFMVYLQKENIIDESGMPKERFSAEFPKEGPSILRIQQVVRGDSAAYFCASSPGTGNTEAFFGQGTRLTVV.